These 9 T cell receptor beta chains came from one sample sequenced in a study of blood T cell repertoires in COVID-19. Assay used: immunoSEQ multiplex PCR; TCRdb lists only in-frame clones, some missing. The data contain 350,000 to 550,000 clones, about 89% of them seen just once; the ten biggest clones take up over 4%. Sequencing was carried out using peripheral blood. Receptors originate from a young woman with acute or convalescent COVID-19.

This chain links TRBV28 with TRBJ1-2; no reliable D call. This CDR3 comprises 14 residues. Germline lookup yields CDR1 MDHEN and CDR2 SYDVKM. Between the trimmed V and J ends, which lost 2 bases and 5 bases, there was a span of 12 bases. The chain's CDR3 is CASSLAGNPYGYTF. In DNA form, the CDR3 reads TGTGCCAGCAGTTTAGCGGGGAACCCGTATGGCTACACCTTC.

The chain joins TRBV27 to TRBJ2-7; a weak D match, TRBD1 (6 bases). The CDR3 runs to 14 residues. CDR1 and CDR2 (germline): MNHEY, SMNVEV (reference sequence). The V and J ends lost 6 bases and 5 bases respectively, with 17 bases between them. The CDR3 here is CASRLQGGFDEQYF. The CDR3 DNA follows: TGTGCCAGCAGGTTACAGGGTGGCTTTGACGAGCAGTACTTC.

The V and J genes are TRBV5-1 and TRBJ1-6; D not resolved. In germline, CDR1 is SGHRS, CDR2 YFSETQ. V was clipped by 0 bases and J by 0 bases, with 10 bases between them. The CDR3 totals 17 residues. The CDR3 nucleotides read TGCGCCAGCAGCTTGGAGCCGGGATCCTCCTATAATTCACCCCTCCACTTT. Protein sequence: CASSLEPGSSYNSPLHF.

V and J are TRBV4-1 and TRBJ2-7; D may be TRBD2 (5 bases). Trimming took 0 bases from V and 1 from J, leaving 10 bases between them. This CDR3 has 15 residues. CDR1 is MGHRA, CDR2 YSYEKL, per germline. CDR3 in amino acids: CASSQDPGRSYEQYF. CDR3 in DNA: TGCGCCAGCAGCCAAGACCCGGGGAGATCCTACGAGCAGTACTTC.

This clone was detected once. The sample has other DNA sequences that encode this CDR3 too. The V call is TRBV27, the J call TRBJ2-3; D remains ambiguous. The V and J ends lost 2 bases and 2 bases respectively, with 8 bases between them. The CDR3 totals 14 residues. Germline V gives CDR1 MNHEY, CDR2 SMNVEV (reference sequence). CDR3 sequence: CASSLGQPTDTQYF. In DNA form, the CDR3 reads TGTGCCAGCAGTTTAGGGCAGCCCACAGATACGCAGTATTTT.

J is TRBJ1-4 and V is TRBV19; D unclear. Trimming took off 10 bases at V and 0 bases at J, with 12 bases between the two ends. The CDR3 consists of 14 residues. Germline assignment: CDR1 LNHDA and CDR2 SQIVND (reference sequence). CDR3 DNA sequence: TGTGCCACTAGGCCGACTGCAACTAATGAAAAACTGTTTTTT. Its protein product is CATRPTATNEKLFF. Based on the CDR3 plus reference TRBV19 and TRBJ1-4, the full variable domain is DGGITQSPKYLFRKEGQNVTLSCEQNLNHDAMYWYRQDPGQGLRLIYYSQIVNDFQKGDIAEGYSVSREKKESFPLTVTSAQKNPTAFYLCATRPTATNEKLFFGSGTQLSVL.

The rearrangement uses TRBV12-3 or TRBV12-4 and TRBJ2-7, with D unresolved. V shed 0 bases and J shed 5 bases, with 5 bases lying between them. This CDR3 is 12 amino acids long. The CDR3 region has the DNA TGTGCCAGCAGTTTAGCGTATCACGAGCAGTACTTC. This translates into CASSLAYHEQYF.

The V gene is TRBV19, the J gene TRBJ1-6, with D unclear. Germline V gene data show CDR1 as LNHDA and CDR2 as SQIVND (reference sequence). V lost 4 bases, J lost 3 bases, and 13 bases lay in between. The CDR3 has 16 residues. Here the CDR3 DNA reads TGTGCCAGTAGTACCTACACGGACTACTATAATTCACCCCTCCACTTT. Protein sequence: CASSTYTDYYNSPLHF.

CDR3 sequence reads: CASSVRTGSNEKLFF. CDR3 sequence (DNA): TGTGCCAGCAGCGTCCGGACAGGGTCTAATGAAAAACTGTTTTTT. This chain uses TRBV9 with TRBJ1-4, with 8 bases fitting TRBD1. Per the germline V gene, CDR1 is SGDLS and CDR2 is YYNGEE. V trimming: 2 bases; J trimming: 3 bases; junction bases outside the gene matches: 3. The CDR3 length is 15 residues.